The next 29 T cell receptor beta chains were all read from a single sample in a study of cytomegalovirus exposure and HLA in healthy donors. It was with 60 Vbeta and 13 Jbeta primers that the PCR ran. Profiled with immunoSEQ multiplex PCR; TCRdb holds only in-frame clones, not every one. The table shows 150,000 to 200,000 clones, with around 80% occurring only once. The source material was PBMCs. These TCRs come from a girl aged 5-17 years in good health and CMV-seropositive.

The chain uses TRBV4-1 and TRBJ1-6; D possibly corresponds to TRBD1 (6 bases). From germline, CDR1 is MGHRA and CDR2 YSYEKL. Trimming stripped 1 base from V and 7 bases from J, with 11 bases between. CDR3 length: 15 amino acids. The CDR3 here is CASSQVTGINSPLHF. CDR3 bases: TGCGCCAGCAGCCAAGTTACAGGGATCAATTCACCCCTCCACTTT.

This chain joins TRBV30 and TRBJ1-1; 11 nucleotides line up with TRBD1. Germline values: CDR1 GTSNPN, CDR2 SVGIG (reference sequence). J lost 4 bases, V lost 4 bases, and 11 bases had no gene match. The CDR3 totals 16 residues. The CDR3 here is CAWIGFGQGATTEAFF. The CDR3 coding sequence is TGTGCCTGGATTGGGTTCGGACAGGGGGCTACCACTGAAGCTTTCTTT. Together with reference TRBV30 and TRBJ1-1, the CDR3 gives the full variable domain: SQTIHQWPATLVQPVGSPLSLECTVEGTSNPNLYWYRQAAGRGLQLLFYSVGIGQISSEVPQNLSASRPQDRQFILSSKKLLLSDSGFYLCAWIGFGQGATTEAFFGQGTRLTVV.

This clone was seen a handful of times. The J gene is TRBJ2-3, the V gene TRBV29-1; D is unresolved. The CDR3 is 14 amino acids. The germline V gene encodes CDR1 SQVTM and CDR2 ANQGSEA. The ends were cut back, 1 base at V and 0 bases at J, with 8 bases in the middle. In nucleotides, the CDR3 is TGCAGCGTTGAAGGCTTAACTAGCACAGATACGCAGTATTTT. Its protein product is CSVEGLTSTDTQYF.

The chain has TRBV30 and TRBJ2-5, with a possible D match to TRBD1 (6 bases). The CDR3 spans 12 residues. Germline loops: CDR1 GTSNPN, CDR2 SVGIG (reference sequence). Between the trimmed V and J ends, which lost 4 bases and 0 bases, there was a span of 6 bases. This CDR3 is CAWNRDQETQYF. CDR3 coding DNA: TGTGCCTGGAACAGGGACCAAGAGACCCAGTACTTC. Complete variable domain (other parts from reference TRBV30 and TRBJ2-5): SQTIHQWPATLVQPVGSPLSLECTVEGTSNPNLYWYRQAAGRGLQLLFYSVGIGQISSEVPQNLSASRPQDRQFILSSKKLLLSDSGFYLCAWNRDQETQYFGPGTRLLVL.

V gene TRBV27 combines with J gene TRBJ2-1; tentative D call: TRBD2 (5 bases). The CDR3 has 14 residues. The germline V gene has CDR1 MNHEY and CDR2 SMNVEV (reference sequence). The CDR3 DNA is TGTGCTACCCTCTTGCGGGTAGGCTCCAATGAGCAGTTCTTC. Translation gives CATLLRVGSNEQFF.

CDR3 residues: CASSGRMNTEAFF. The CDR3 DNA is TGTGCCAGCAGCGGCAGGATGAACACTGAAGCTTTCTTT. The V gene is TRBV13, the J gene TRBJ1-1; D not certain. Trimming took 5 bases from V and 0 from J, leaving 7 bases between them. Germline V gene lookup returns CDR1 PRHDT and CDR2 FYEKMQ (reference sequence). The CDR3 has 13 residues.

This chain connects TRBV13 to TRBJ2-3; TRBD2 aligns across 9 bases. Germline CDR1 PRHDT, CDR2 FYEKMQ (reference sequence). Trimming at V came to 2 bases and at J to 0 bases, leaving 6 bases not matched to a gene. The CDR3 totals 17 residues. The CDR3 DNA sequence: TGTGCCAGCAGCTTACGCAGCGGGGGGCATAGCACAGATACGCAGTATTTT. It encodes CASSLRSGGHSTDTQYF.

This clone appeared once. The V and J genes are TRBV6-5 and TRBJ2-5, with 13 bases aligning to TRBD2. CDR1 and CDR2 from the germline V gene are MNHEY and SVGAGI. V was clipped by 6 bases and J by 8 bases; unmatched bases: 9. This CDR3 is 15 amino acids long. In nucleotides, the CDR3 is TGTGCCAGCAGACTAGCGGGAGGGCCCCCTTTAACCCAGTACTTC. It translates to CASRLAGGPPLTQYF.

This clone occurred a few times. The J gene is TRBJ1-1, the V gene TRBV25-1; 9 bases map to TRBD1. Germline trimming cut 5 bases from V and 1 base from J; bases unmatched to any gene: 8. Germline CDR1 reads MGHDK; CDR2 reads SYGVNS. The CDR3 is made up of 16 amino acids. The CDR3 region has the DNA TGTGCCAGCAGTCCGAAACCGGGACAGGGGAACACTGAAGCTTTCTTT. Protein product: CASSPKPGQGNTEAFF.

This chain connects TRBV5-6 to TRBJ2-7; D remains unclear. Germline loops: CDR1 SGHDT, CDR2 YYEEEE. Trimming pared 0 bases from V and 4 bases from J, leaving 5 bases between. The CDR3 runs to 12 residues. In DNA form, the CDR3 reads TGTGCCAGCAGCTTGGGACATTACGAGCAGTACTTC. It yields the protein CASSLGHYEQYF.

The genes are TRBV4-3 and TRBJ2-7; 9 bases fit TRBD2. This CDR3 comprises 18 residues. V was clipped by 0 bases and J by 4 bases; unmatched bases: 13. Per germline, CDR1 LGHNA and CDR2 YSLEER. This CDR3 reads CASSQELAGSYWGYEQYF. The CDR3, as DNA: TGCGCCAGCAGCCAAGAACTAGCGGGCTCATACTGGGGATACGAGCAGTACTTC.

The rearrangement uses TRBV5-1 and TRBJ1-1; 7 positions match TRBD1. CDR3 length: 17 residues. Germline loops: CDR1 SGHRS, CDR2 YFSETQ. With 0 bases clipped from V and 0 bases from J, the junction kept 8 bases outside the gene matches. The CDR3 DNA reads TGCGCCAGCAGCTTGGCTCGGACAGGCCTCATGAACACTGAAGCTTTCTTT. Translating gives CASSLARTGLMNTEAFF.

This chain links TRBV10-3 with TRBJ2-3; 9 bases align to TRBD1. This CDR3 region has 13 residues. Germline CDR1 reads ENHRY; CDR2 reads SYGVKD. The J segment lost 1 base and the V segment lost 10 bases, leaving 3 bases of the junction unmatched. The CDR3 region has the DNA TGTGCCAGCCGGGACAGGGGCACAGATACGCAGTATTTT. Residues: CASRDRGTDTQYF.

The chain joins TRBV5-1 to TRBJ2-5; TRBD2 might be the D (6 bases). Germline V gene data show CDR1 as SGHRS and CDR2 as YFSETQ. With 0 bases removed from V and 5 bases from J, the gap between germline ends came to 20 bases. The CDR3 sequence is 17 residues long. The CDR3 region has the DNA TGCGCCAGCAGCTTGGATCAGCGGGCCCAACCGGGGGAGACCCAGTACTTC. Encoded protein: CASSLDQRAQPGETQYF.

The chain is built from TRBV4-3 and TRBJ1-1; 8 positions match TRBD1. Germline-derived CDR1 and CDR2 are LGHNA and YSLEER. Trimming took 0 bases from V and 6 from J; bases not matched to a gene: 3. The CDR3 runs 14 residues. CDR3 sequence reads: CASSQDRTGPEAFF. In DNA, the CDR3 is TGCGCCAGCAGCCAAGATCGGACAGGGCCTGAAGCTTTCTTT.

The J gene is TRBJ2-1, the V gene TRBV5-6; no clear D. CDR1 SGHDT and CDR2 YYEEEE come from the germline V gene. Between the trimmed V and J ends, which lost 1 base and 0 bases, there was a span of 11 bases. The CDR3 covers 16 residues. The DNA for the CDR3 is TGTGCCAGCAGCTTGCCGCCCGCCAGCTCCTACAATGAGCAGTTCTTC. This translates into CASSLPPASSYNEQFF. Drawing the rest from reference TRBV5-6 and TRBJ2-1, the complete variable domain is DAGVTQSPTHLIKTRGQQVTLRCSPKSGHDTVSWYQQALGQGPQFIFQYYEEEERQRGNFPDRFSGHQFPNYSSELNVNALLLGDSALYLCASSLPPASSYNEQFFGPGTRLTVL.

CDR3 coding DNA: TGCAGCGTCCTCGGGGGGGAAGACTATGGCTACACCTTC. As protein: CSVLGGEDYGYTF. The rearrangement links TRBV29-1 to TRBJ1-2, with D possibly being TRBD1 (5 bases). Looked up from germline, CDR1 is SQVTM and CDR2 is ANQGSEA. The CDR3 covers 13 residues. V shed 6 bases and J shed 3 bases, with 14 bases lying between them. The variable domain in full, with the rest retrieved from reference TRBV29-1 and TRBJ1-2, is SAVISQKPSRDICQRGTSLTIQCQVDSQVTMMFWYRQQPGQSLTLIATANQGSEATYESGFVIDKFPISRPNLTFSTLTVSNMSPEDSSIYLCSVLGGEDYGYTFGSGTRLTVV.

The chain is built from TRBV27 and TRBJ1-1, with D perhaps matching TRBD1 (5 bases). The V end lost 5 bases, the J end lost 0 bases, and 13 bases lay between the germline ends. This CDR3 has 15 amino acids. Germline V lookup: CDR1 MNHEY, CDR2 SMNVEV (reference sequence). The CDR3 bases are TGTGCCAGCAGTCCGCAGGGCGGAGTGAACACTGAAGCTTTCTTT. It is translated as CASSPQGGVNTEAFF.

This rearrangement joins TRBV7-2 to TRBJ2-7; no clear D gene. CDR3 length: 14 residues. Trimming pared 4 bases from V and 4 bases from J, leaving 14 bases between. Germline loops: CDR1 SGHTA, CDR2 FQGNSA. Here the CDR3 reads CASSSYLKSYEQYF. The CDR3 DNA reads as TGTGCCAGCAGCTCCTATTTAAAGAGTTACGAGCAGTACTTC.

The V gene is TRBV2, the J gene TRBJ2-1; possible D gene TRBD1, 5 bases. V was cut by 5 bases and J by 4 bases, with 9 bases left in between. The V gene's germline CDR1 is SNHLY and CDR2 FYNNEI. The CDR3 has 13 residues. In nucleotides, the CDR3 is TGTGCCAGCAGTTGGACATATTACAATGAGCAGTTCTTC. Translation: CASSWTYYNEQFF.

This chain connects TRBV7-2 to TRBJ1-5; possibly TRBD1 for D (6 bases). The germline V and J ends were trimmed by 5 bases and 5 bases, with 13 bases remaining between them. CDR1 and CDR2 (germline): SGHTA, FQGNSA. The CDR3 spans 14 residues. CDR3 protein: CASSVYRADQPQHF. DNA for the CDR3: TGTGCCAGCAGCGTATACAGGGCGGATCAGCCCCAGCATTTT.

The chain employs TRBV5-1 and TRBJ2-3; D may be TRBD2 (6 bases). Deletions cut 4 bases from V and 0 bases from J, with 12 bases between. Per germline, CDR1 SGHRS and CDR2 YFSETQ. CDR3 length: 15 amino acids. The chain's CDR3 is CASSGTGTSTDTQYF. CDR3 sequence (DNA): TGCGCCAGCAGCGGGACCGGGACTAGCACAGATACGCAGTATTTT.

The rearrangement uses TRBV6-5 and TRBJ2-7; 8 bases are a match to TRBD1. With 6 bases clipped from V and 2 bases from J, the junction kept 6 bases outside the gene matches. The length of the CDR3 is 14 residues. From germline, CDR1 is MNHEY and CDR2 SVGAGI. The CDR3: CASRTGTGPYEQYF. CDR3 DNA: TGTGCCAGCAGGACCGGGACAGGACCCTACGAGCAGTACTTC.

The CDR3 nucleotides are TGTGCCAGCAGTTACGAGGAGGGGGCCCTCGGGGCCAACGTCCTGACTTTC. Encoded protein: CASSYEEGALGANVLTF. The chain uses TRBV27 and TRBJ2-6, with D possibly being TRBD1 (7 bases). The V and J ends lost 4 bases and 4 bases respectively, with 17 bases between them. The CDR3 loop spans 17 amino acids. Per germline, CDR1 MNHEY and CDR2 SMNVEV (reference sequence).

This rearrangement joins TRBV5-5 to TRBJ1-5; 7 nucleotides match TRBD1. The germline gives CDR1 SGHKS, CDR2 YYEKEE (reference sequence). V gave up 0 bases and J gave up 3 bases; unmatched junction bases: 3. The CDR3 runs to 15 residues. In DNA form, the CDR3 reads TGTGCCAGCAGCTTGGTACAGGGGACCAATCAGCCCCAGCATTTT. Translated: CASSLVQGTNQPQHF.

The CDR3 sequence: CAWSRQGAPNQPQHF. The DNA for the CDR3 is TGTGCCTGGAGCCGACAGGGAGCCCCCAATCAGCCCCAGCATTTT. The chain links TRBV30 to TRBJ1-5; 7 bases are a match to TRBD1. The CDR3 runs to 15 residues. The V gene end was trimmed by 3 bases and the J gene end by 3 bases; junction bases not matched to a gene: 8. Germline CDR1 and CDR2: GTSNPN and SVGIG (reference sequence).

This clone was picked up one time. The chain carries TRBV30 and TRBJ2-7; D is ambiguous. Germline V gene sequence: CDR1 GTSNPN, CDR2 SVGIG (reference sequence). The CDR3 totals 14 residues. Here the CDR3 reads CAMRLWLPTYEQYF. CDR3 in DNA: TGTGCGATGAGGTTGTGGCTTCCAACCTACGAGCAGTACTTC.

The rearrangement links TRBV5-4 to TRBJ1-1; D is possibly TRBD1 (6 bases). The germline CDR1 and CDR2 sequences are SGHNT and YYREEE (reference sequence). The CDR3 has 13 residues. Deletions cut 4 bases from V and 6 bases from J, with 13 bases between. The DNA for the CDR3 is TGTGCCAGCAGCATTGGGGGGGGGCCTGAAGCTTTCTTT. Amino acid sequence: CASSIGGGPEAFF.

The chain links TRBV6-6 to TRBJ2-5, with D perhaps matching TRBD2 (6 bases). Germline CDR1 MNHNY, CDR2 SVGAGI (reference sequence). The length of the CDR3 is 16 residues. V shed 5 bases and J shed 0 bases, with 16 bases lying between them. CDR3 in DNA: TGTGCCAGCAGTCACCTCTGGGCTAGCGACCAAGAGACCCAGTACTTC. Translated: CASSHLWASDQETQYF.